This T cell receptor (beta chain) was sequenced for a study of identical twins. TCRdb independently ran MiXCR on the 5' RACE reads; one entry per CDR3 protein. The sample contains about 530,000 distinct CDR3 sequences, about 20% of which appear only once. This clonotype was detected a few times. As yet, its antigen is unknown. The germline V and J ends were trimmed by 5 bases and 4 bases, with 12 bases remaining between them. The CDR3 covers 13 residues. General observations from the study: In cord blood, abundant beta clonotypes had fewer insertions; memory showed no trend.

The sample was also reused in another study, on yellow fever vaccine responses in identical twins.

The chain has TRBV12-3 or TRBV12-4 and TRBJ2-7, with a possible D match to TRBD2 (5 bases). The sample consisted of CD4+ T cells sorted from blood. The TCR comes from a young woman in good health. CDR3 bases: TGTGCCAGCAGTCCCGGGGTGCTGTACGAGCAGTACTTC. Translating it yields CASSPGVLYEQYF.